What follows is one T cell receptor beta chain and its context. Its target is unknown. Germline V lookup: CDR1 MDHEN, CDR2 SYDVKM. The CDR3 covers 16 residues. V dropped 5 bases and J dropped 1 base, with 17 bases sitting between them. The CD4+ fraction was divided into a CD45RA+ naive subset and a CD45RA-negative memory subset. The sample originates from a study of shared clonotypes between healthy human individuals. Study-wide results and limits: Blood was the only sampled material, and tissue repertoires likely differ.

Assay: immunoSEQ multiplex PCR; the TCRdb copy retains only in-frame clones and omits some. The profile covers millions of clones, with around 90% appearing a single time and over 0.12% taken by the ten largest. This chain connects TRBV28 to TRBJ1-1, with D unresolved. This receptor was obtained from a man aged 18 to 29 in good health. The sequenced material came from naive CD4+ T cells sorted from blood. Subset specified: CD45RA+ positively selected. CDR3 DNA sequence: TGTGCCAGCAGTCCCCGGGGAGGGAAGTCGAACACTGAAGCTTTCTTT. Protein product: CASSPRGGKSNTEAFF.